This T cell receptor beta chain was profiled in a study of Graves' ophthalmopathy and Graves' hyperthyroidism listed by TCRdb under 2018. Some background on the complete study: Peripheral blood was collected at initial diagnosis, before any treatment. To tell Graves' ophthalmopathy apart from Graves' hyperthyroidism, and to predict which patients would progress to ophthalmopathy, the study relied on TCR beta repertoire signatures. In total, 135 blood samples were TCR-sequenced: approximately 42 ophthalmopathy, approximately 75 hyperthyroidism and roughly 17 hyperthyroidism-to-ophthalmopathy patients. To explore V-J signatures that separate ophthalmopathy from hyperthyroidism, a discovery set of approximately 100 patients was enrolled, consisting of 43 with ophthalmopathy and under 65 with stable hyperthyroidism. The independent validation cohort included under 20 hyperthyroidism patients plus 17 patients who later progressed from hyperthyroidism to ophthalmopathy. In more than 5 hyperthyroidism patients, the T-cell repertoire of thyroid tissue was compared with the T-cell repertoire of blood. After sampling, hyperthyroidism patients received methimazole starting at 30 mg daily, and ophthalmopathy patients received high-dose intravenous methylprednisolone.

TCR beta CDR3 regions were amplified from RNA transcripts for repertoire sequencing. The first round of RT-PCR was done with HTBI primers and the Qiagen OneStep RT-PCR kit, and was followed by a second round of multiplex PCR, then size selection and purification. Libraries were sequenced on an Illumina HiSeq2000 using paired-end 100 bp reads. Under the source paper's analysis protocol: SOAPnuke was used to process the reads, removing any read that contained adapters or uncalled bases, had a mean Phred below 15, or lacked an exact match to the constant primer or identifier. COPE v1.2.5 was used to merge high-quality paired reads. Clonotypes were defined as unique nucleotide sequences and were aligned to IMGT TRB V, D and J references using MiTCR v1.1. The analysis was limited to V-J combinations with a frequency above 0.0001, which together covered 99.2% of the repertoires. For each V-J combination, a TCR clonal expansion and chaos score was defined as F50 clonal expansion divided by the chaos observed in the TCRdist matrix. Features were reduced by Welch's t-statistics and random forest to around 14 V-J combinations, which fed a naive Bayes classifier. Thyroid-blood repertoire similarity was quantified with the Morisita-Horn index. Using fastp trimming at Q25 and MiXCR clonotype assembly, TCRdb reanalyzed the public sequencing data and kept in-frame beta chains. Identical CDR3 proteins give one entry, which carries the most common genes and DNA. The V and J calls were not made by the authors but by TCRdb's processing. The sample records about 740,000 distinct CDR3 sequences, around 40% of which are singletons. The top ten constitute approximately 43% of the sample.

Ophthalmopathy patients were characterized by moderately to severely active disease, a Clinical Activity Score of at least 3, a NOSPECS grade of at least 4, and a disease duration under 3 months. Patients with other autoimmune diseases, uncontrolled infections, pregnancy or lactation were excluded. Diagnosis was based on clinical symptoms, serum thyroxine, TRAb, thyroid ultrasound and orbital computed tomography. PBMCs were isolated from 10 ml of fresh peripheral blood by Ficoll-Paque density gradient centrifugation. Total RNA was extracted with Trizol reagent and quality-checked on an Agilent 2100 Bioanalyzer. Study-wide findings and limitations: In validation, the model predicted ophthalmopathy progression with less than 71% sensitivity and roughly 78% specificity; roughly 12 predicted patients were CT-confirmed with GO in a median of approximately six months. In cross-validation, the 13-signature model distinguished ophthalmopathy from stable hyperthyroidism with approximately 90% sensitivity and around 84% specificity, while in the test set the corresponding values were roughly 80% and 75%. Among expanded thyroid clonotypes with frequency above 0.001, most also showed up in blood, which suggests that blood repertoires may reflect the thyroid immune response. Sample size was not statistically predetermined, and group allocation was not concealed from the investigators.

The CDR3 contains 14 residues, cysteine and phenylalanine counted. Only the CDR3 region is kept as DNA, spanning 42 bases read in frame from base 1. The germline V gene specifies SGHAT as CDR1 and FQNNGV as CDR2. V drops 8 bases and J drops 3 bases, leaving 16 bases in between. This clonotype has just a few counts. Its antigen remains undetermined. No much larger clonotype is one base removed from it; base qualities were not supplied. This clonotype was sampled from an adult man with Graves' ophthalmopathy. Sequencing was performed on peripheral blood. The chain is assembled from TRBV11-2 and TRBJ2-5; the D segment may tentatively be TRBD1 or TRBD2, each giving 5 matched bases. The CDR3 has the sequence CASSRRDAKETQYF. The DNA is TGTGCCAGCTCTCGCCGGGACGCCAAAGAGACCCAGTACTTC.